This T cell receptor beta chain was captured in a study of cytotoxic CD8 clonotypes in ibrutinib-treated CLL. Clones were sequenced by immunoSEQ multiplex PCR, and TCRdb holds only the in-frame ones, with some missing. The sample consists of about 22,000 clones, roughly 80% of them appearing once. The table lists this clone with a few counts. CDR3 length: 13 amino acids. The V end was cut by 0 bases, the J end by 9 bases, with 10 bases between. Per the germline V gene, CDR1 is SGHRS and CDR2 is YFSETQ. The sequenced sample was PBMCs, obtained before ibrutinib treatment. The sequence was obtained from a human donor with chronic lymphocytic leukemia. V usage is TRBV5-1 and J usage is TRBJ2-1; D perhaps matches TRBD2 (5 bases). The CDR3: CASSLERSTEQFF. DNA for the CDR3: TGCGCCAGCAGCTTGGAGCGGTCGACTGAGCAGTTCTTC.